Listed below are T cell receptor beta chains from one sample, sequenced in a study of T-cell reconstitution after alpha-beta-depleted transplantation in children. MiXCR, run by TCRdb on the PCR reads, gives a single entry per CDR3 protein. The table shows 670,000 or so distinct CDR3 sequences, with around 13% occurring only once. Material: PBMCs, obtained before TCRalphabeta/CD19-depleted stem cell transplant. All receptors derive from a girl aged 2 to 9 with congenital amegakaryocytic thrombocytopenia, due to receive a stem cell transplant. Both conserved end residues are part of each CDR3. D genes are given only for firm matches. Where a row states a size, it is once, few, many or the class of an expanded clone; other rows omit it.

clone size,J gene,D gene,V gene,CDR3 protein,CDR3 DNA
NA,TRBJ1-3,NA,TRBV11-2,CASSPRGGAGNTIYF,TGTGCCAGCAGCCCCCGAGGGGGTGCTGGAAACACCATATATTTT
many,TRBJ2-7,TRBD2,TRBV5-1,CASSYSGLVSEQYF,TGCGCCAGCAGCTACTCCGGACTAGTTTCCGAGCAGTACTTC
many,TRBJ2-3,NA,TRBV20-1,CSAPTSFLTTDTQYF,TGCAGTGCCCCGACTAGTTTTTTGACCACAGATACGCAGTATTTT
few,TRBJ1-1,NA,TRBV3-1,CASSQELGENLEAFF,TGTGCCAGCAGCCAAGAGTTAGGGGAGAATCTCGAAGCTTTCTTT
many,TRBJ2-1,TRBD2,TRBV11-1,CASSSAGLIKASSYNEQFF,TGTGCCAGCAGCTCAGCGGGACTAATCAAGGCCAGCTCCTACAATGAGCAGTTCTTC
many,TRBJ2-3,NA,TRBV28,CASTWAATQYF,TGTGCCAGCACCTGGGCGGCTACGCAGTATTTT
NA,TRBJ2-3,TRBD2,TRBV5-1,CASSLEPSGRPNTQYF,TGCGCCAGCAGCTTGGAGCCTAGCGGGAGACCGAATACGCAGTATTTT
many,TRBJ1-3,NA,TRBV7-9,CASSLTWRGFSGNTIYF,TGTGCCAGCAGCTTGACCTGGCGGGGTTTCTCTGGAAACACCATATATTTT
many,TRBJ1-1,NA,TRBV5-1,CASSLTPGLSDYTEAFF,TGCGCCAGCAGCTTGACCCCAGGGCTATCCGACTACACTGAAGCTTTCTTT
few,TRBJ1-6,NA,TRBV20-1,CSASSVYNSPLHF,TGCAGTGCTAGTTCGGTCTATAATTCACCCCTCCACTTT
NA,TRBJ1-2,NA,TRBV18,CASSPPLRDGGYTF,TGTGCCAGCTCACCACCCCTCCGGGATGGAGGCTACACCTTC
many,TRBJ2-3,NA,TRBV5-1,CASSLAVASDTQYF,TGCGCCAGCAGCTTGGCCGTAGCTTCAGATACGCAGTATTTT
NA,TRBJ2-3,NA,TRBV27,CASSWDRADTQYF,TGTGCCAGCAGTTGGGACCGCGCGGATACGCAGTATTTT
many,TRBJ1-2,NA,TRBV4-1,CASSWEGHYGYTF,TGCGCCAGCAGCTGGGAGGGGCACTATGGCTACACCTTC
many,TRBJ2-1,NA,TRBV12-3/TRBV12-4,CASSFQGSSLNEQFF,TGTGCCAGCAGTTTTCAGGGTAGTTCTCTCAATGAGCAGTTCTTC
NA,TRBJ2-2,NA,TRBV12-3/TRBV12-4,CASSPLGGVSLPGELFF,TGTGCCAGCAGCCCCCTTGGGGGCGTCTCTTTGCCCGGGGAGCTGTTTTTT
NA,TRBJ1-2,NA,TRBV5-1,CASSEGLTNYGYTF,TGCGCCAGCAGCGAGGGCCTGACTAACTATGGTTACACCTTC
many,TRBJ2-1,NA,TRBV28,CASRASVLYNEQFF,TGTGCCAGCAGGGCTAGCGTCCTATACAATGAGCAGTTCTTC
NA,TRBJ2-7,NA,TRBV5-1,CASSLEQLGYEQYF,TGCGCCAGCAGCTTGGAACAGCTCGGGTACGAGCAGTACTTC
NA,TRBJ2-7,NA,TRBV4-1,CAGSQEGLAGASYEQYF,TGCGCCGGCAGCCAGGAAGGTCTGGCGGGGGCCTCCTACGAGCAGTACTTC
NA,TRBJ2-1,NA,TRBV12-5,CASGFGEAWDEQFF,TGTGCTAGTGGTTTTGGGGAGGCATGGGATGAGCAGTTCTTC